Listed here are 23 T cell receptor beta chains from one sample, sequenced in a study of early T cells in non-severe SARS-CoV-2 infection. TCRdb recomputed calls from the 5' RACE reads with MiXCR, one row per CDR3 protein. Of under 20,000 distinct CDR3 sequences in the sample, more than 4% are singletons; the top ten hold about 7%. Sequences were obtained from whole blood. Source of these receptors: an adult who was a healthcare worker with PCR-confirmed SARS-CoV-2 infection or an uninfected control (not recorded which).

This clonotype was recorded many times. The V and J genes are TRBV20-1 and TRBJ1-2, with TRBD1 matching 11 bases. The CDR3 is made up of 14 amino acids. V lost 2 bases to trimming and J lost 9 bases; unmatched junction nucleotides: 8. Germline CDR1 reads DFQATT; CDR2 reads SNEGSKA (reference sequence). The CDR3 reads CSARPPGTGGRYTF. In nucleotides, the CDR3 is TGCAGTGCTAGACCACCCGGGACAGGGGGGCGCTACACCTTC.

This clonotype was seen ten or more times. The chain couples TRBV5-4 to TRBJ2-2; 7 nucleotides align to TRBD1. Germline V gives CDR1 SGHNT, CDR2 YYREEE (reference sequence). J lost 6 bases, V lost 1 base, and 6 bases had no gene match. The CDR3 totals 15 residues. The CDR3 region is CASSLRTGESGELFF. CDR3 DNA: TGTGCCAGCAGCTTGAGAACAGGGGAGTCCGGGGAGCTGTTTTTT.

This clonotype has ten or more counts. The rearrangement joins TRBV7-2 to TRBJ2-3; D is possibly TRBD2 (6 bases). Trimming took off 6 bases at V and 4 bases at J, with 20 bases between the two ends. CDR3 size: 16 residues. From germline, CDR1 is SGHTA and CDR2 FQGNSA. In nucleotides, the CDR3 is TGTGCCAGCAGTTCTCCAATGGCTAGCGTCGCAGATACGCAGTATTTT. It specifies CASSSPMASVADTQYF. The full variable domain, rest sourced from reference TRBV7-2 and TRBJ2-3, is GAGVSQSPSNKVTEKGKDVELRCDPISGHTALYWYRQSLGQGLEFLIYFQGNSAPDKSGLPSDRFSAERTGGSVSTLTIQRTQQEDSAVYLCASSSPMASVADTQYFGPGTRLTVL.

This chain links TRBV19 with TRBJ2-5; 11 bases agree with TRBD2. Trimming cost V 4 bases and J 9 bases; bases outside gene matches: 10. Germline lookup yields CDR1 LNHDA and CDR2 SQIVND (reference sequence). The CDR3 spans 15 residues. The DNA for the CDR3 is TGTGCCAGTAGTAGAGGGACTAGCGGCCGGAGTGCCCAGTACTTC. This encodes CASSRGTSGRSAQYF.

This clonotype was counted ten times or more. This chain uses TRBV6-1 with TRBJ2-3; TRBD2 matches 7 bases. This CDR3 has 15 residues. V shed 2 bases and J 4 bases; nucleotides not matched to a gene: 6. Germline lookup yields CDR1 MNHNS and CDR2 SASEGT. The DNA for the CDR3 is TGTGCCAGCAGTGAATGGCTAGCGGAAGCAGATACGCAGTATTTT. Translating gives CASSEWLAEADTQYF.

Ten or more counts support this clonotype. This chain uses TRBV30 with TRBJ1-1; D is unclear. Trimming removed 3 bases from V and 11 bases from J, with 13 bases in between. The CDR3 runs 11 residues. The germline V gene has CDR1 GTSNPN and CDR2 SVGIG (reference sequence). The CDR3 is CAWRLGHMAFF. Here the CDR3 DNA reads TGTGCCTGGAGACTTGGCCATATGGCTTTCTTT.

This clonotype was found many times. The gene calls are TRBV19 and TRBJ2-3; TRBD2 agrees at 9 bases. Germline trimming cut 3 bases from V and 9 bases from J; bases unmatched to any gene: 16. Germline lookup yields CDR1 LNHDA and CDR2 SQIVND (reference sequence). The CDR3 is 17 amino acids. The CDR3 loop is CASSITGASGTYDTQYF. DNA for the CDR3: TGTGCCAGTAGTATCACGGGGGCTAGCGGGACCTACGACACGCAGTATTTT.

This clonotype showed up many times. This chain links TRBV11-2 with TRBJ2-2; 13 nucleotides align to TRBD2. Germline V lookup: CDR1 SGHAT, CDR2 FQNNGV. The CDR3 sequence is 17 residues long. Trimming at V came to 8 bases and at J to 0 bases, leaving 6 bases not matched to a gene. This chain's CDR3 is CASSGLAGATNTGELFF. The DNA of the CDR3 is TGTGCCAGCTCTGGACTAGCGGGGGCCACGAACACCGGGGAGCTGTTTTTT. The complete variable domain, with remaining parts taken from reference TRBV11-2 and TRBJ2-2, reads EAGVAQSPRYKIIEKRQSVAFWCNPISGHATLYWYQQILGQGPKLLIQFQNNGVVDDSQLPKDRFSAERLKGVDSTLKIQPAKLEDSAVYLCASSGLAGATNTGELFFGEGSRLTVL.

This clonotype was observed at least ten times. The V gene is TRBV7-6, the J gene TRBJ2-1; 12 bases match TRBD2. The CDR3 is made up of 17 amino acids. The germline V gene has CDR1 SGHVS and CDR2 FNYEAQ. J was trimmed by 9 bases and V by 5 bases; bases with no gene match: 14. The CDR3 DNA follows: TGTGCCAGCAGCCCCAGCCCCACTAGCGGGGGGTGGGGTGAGCAGTTCTTC. It translates to CASSPSPTSGGWGEQFF.

This clonotype was seen repeatedly, ten times or more. The chain uses TRBV11-2 and TRBJ2-1, with D possibly matching TRBD1 (6 bases). V shed 2 bases and J shed 1 base, with 9 bases lying between them. This CDR3 has 15 amino acids. Germline lookup yields CDR1 SGHAT and CDR2 FQNNGV. The CDR3: CASSLQGISYNEQFF. CDR3 in DNA: TGTGCCAGCAGCTTACAGGGGATATCCTACAATGAGCAGTTCTTC.

This clonotype was picked up many times. The rearrangement joins TRBV14 to TRBJ1-6; TRBD1 matches 7 bases. Germline CDR1 SGHDN, CDR2 FVKESK. V trimming: 0 bases; J trimming: 8 bases; junction bases outside the gene matches: 1. The CDR3 is 14 amino acids. CDR3 sequence: CASSQDQGDSPLHF. The CDR3 nucleotides are TGTGCCAGCAGCCAAGATCAGGGGGATTCACCCCTCCACTTT. Using reference TRBV14 and TRBJ1-6 for the parts outside the CDR3, the full variable domain is EAGVTQFPSHSVIEKGQTVTLRCDPISGHDNLYWYRRVMGKEIKFLLHFVKESKQDESGMPNNRFLAERTGGTYSTLKVQPAELEDSGVYFCASSQDQGDSPLHFGNGTRLTVT.

This sequence joins TRBV5-1 and TRBJ2-3; D is perhaps TRBD2 (5 bases). Germline V lookup: CDR1 SGHRS, CDR2 YFSETQ. CDR3 length: 14 residues. V was clipped by 5 bases and J by 4 bases, with 14 bases between them. The CDR3, as DNA: TGCGCCAGCAGTTATGAAGGAGGCGCAGATACGCAGTATTTT. It yields the protein CASSYEGGADTQYF.

This clonotype was recorded at least ten times. The chain joins TRBV7-6 to TRBJ2-7, with D perhaps matching TRBD2 (5 bases). The CDR3 loop spans 15 amino acids. Germline V gene data show CDR1 as SGHVS and CDR2 as FNYEAQ. V was pared by 2 bases and J by 2 bases, with 13 bases between. Written as DNA, the CDR3 is TGTGCCAGCAGCTTAACGGGATACCTCGCCTACGAGCAGTACTTC. Encoded protein: CASSLTGYLAYEQYF.

This clonotype occurred many times. The rearrangement joins TRBV20-1 to TRBJ2-3; no clear D. V was trimmed by 5 bases and J by 4 bases, leaving 7 bases between them. CDR1 is DFQATT, CDR2 SNEGSKA, per germline (reference sequence). The CDR3 extends over 11 amino acids. CDR3 amino acids: CSARAADTQYF. The CDR3 nucleotides are TGCAGTGCTCGAGCCGCAGATACGCAGTATTTT.

This clonotype has at least ten counts. The V gene is TRBV28, the J gene TRBJ1-5; D is unclear. Trimming removed 6 bases at V and 0 bases at J, with 12 bases between. The CDR3 covers 15 residues. The germline V gene has CDR1 MDHEN and CDR2 SYDVKM. CDR3 DNA: TGTGCCAGCAGGTCGCTCGAGGGTAGCAATCAGCCCCAGCATTTT. Translated, it gives CASRSLEGSNQPQHF.

This clonotype was seen many times. CDR3: CASSGQVGTEAFF. The CDR3 DNA reads as TGTGCCAGCAGCGGACAGGTTGGGACTGAAGCTTTCTTT. The chain couples TRBV4-2 to TRBJ1-1; 7 nucleotides line up with TRBD1. The CDR3 has 13 residues. CDR1 and CDR2 from the germline V gene are LGHNA and YNFKEQ. V shed 5 bases, J shed 5 bases, and the junction held 5 bases outside the gene matches.

This clonotype showed up many times. The V and J genes are TRBV7-3 and TRBJ2-3; D is undetermined. V was clipped by 4 bases and J by 8 bases, with 10 bases between them. The CDR3 has 12 residues. Germline lookup yields CDR1 SGHTA and CDR2 FQGTGA. The DNA for the CDR3 is TGTGCCAGCAGCTCCCCAATATCTACGCAGTATTTT. Translating gives CASSSPISTQYF.

In its sample, this clonotype was seen many times. The CDR3 nucleotides read TGTGCCAGCAGTTCCGGCGGGGAGGCCTCCTACAATGAGCAGTTCTTC. Protein sequence: CASSSGGEASYNEQFF. The gene calls are TRBV11-2 and TRBJ2-1; D might be TRBD2 (6 bases). V lost 6 bases, J lost 0 bases, and 15 bases lay in between. The CDR3 totals 16 residues. Germline V gene data show CDR1 as SGHAT and CDR2 as FQNNGV.

In this sample, this clonotype turned up many times. The genes are TRBV10-3 and TRBJ1-2, with TRBD1 matching over 9 bases. Germline loops: CDR1 ENHRY, CDR2 SYGVKD. This CDR3 spans 13 amino acids. V was pared by 7 bases and J by 5 bases, with 5 bases of the junction left unmatched. The CDR3 protein is CAITEGTGYGYTF. DNA for the CDR3: TGTGCCATCACGGAGGGGACAGGGTATGGCTACACCTTC.

This clonotype occurred many times. The CDR3 sequence is CASGPGTGDPYEQYF. In DNA, the CDR3 is TGTGCTAGTGGACCCGGGACAGGAGACCCCTACGAGCAGTACTTC. The chain uses TRBV12-5 and TRBJ2-7, with 8 positions matching TRBD1. The CDR3 extends over 15 amino acids. Looked up from germline, CDR1 is LGHNT and CDR2 is FRNRAP. Trimming removed 6 bases from V and 2 bases from J; junction bases left unmatched: 9.

This clonotype showed up many times. The chain is built from TRBV18 and TRBJ1-2; 9 bases match TRBD1. Germline V lookup: CDR1 KGHSH, CDR2 LQKENI. V trimming: 4 bases; J trimming: 8 bases; junction bases outside the gene matches: 14. This CDR3 comprises 16 residues. The CDR3 sequence is CASSRPPTGTGTGYTF. CDR3 sequence (DNA): TGTGCCAGCTCACGGCCCCCAACCGGGACAGGGACCGGCTACACCTTC.

This clonotype was recorded many times. This CDR3 is CASSGLAGGETQYF. CDR3 sequence (DNA): TGTGCCAGTAGTGGACTAGCGGGGGGTGAGACCCAGTACTTC. This sequence joins TRBV19 and TRBJ2-5; TRBD2 agrees at 14 bases. This CDR3 contains 14 residues. V dropped 5 bases and J dropped 5; count of bases not matched to a gene: 1. Germline CDR1 reads LNHDA; CDR2 reads SQIVND (reference sequence).

At least ten counts were recorded for this clonotype. The chain's CDR3 is CSASDHGTGDEKLFF. The CDR3 coding sequence is TGCAGTGCTAGTGACCACGGGACAGGGGATGAAAAACTGTTTTTT. This chain joins TRBV20-1 and TRBJ1-4, with 10 bases identical to TRBD1. V trimming: 3 bases; J trimming: 6 bases; junction bases outside the gene matches: 7. The germline gives CDR1 DFQATT, CDR2 SNEGSKA (reference sequence). The CDR3 runs 15 residues.